The next 23 T cell receptor beta chains were all read from a single sample in a study of shared clonotypes between healthy human individuals. CD45RO negativity and positive selection for CCR7 defined naive CD8 cells, a population that excluded terminally differentiated effector memory CD45RA+ cells. Sequencing was performed with immunoSEQ multiplex PCR; in TCRdb, only in-frame clones are kept and a portion is missing. The sample gives some 2.1 million clones, around 93% of which show up once; less than 2% is in the top ten. Sequenced material: naive CD8+ T cells from PBMCs. The receptor set was obtained from a young man in good health. Some clones in this sample may be carry-over from other donors' samples.

V is TRBV5-4 and J is TRBJ2-7; D is possibly TRBD1 (6 bases). V lost 2 bases, J lost 6 bases, and 15 bases lay in between. Germline V gene lookup returns CDR1 SGHNT and CDR2 YYREEE (reference sequence). This CDR3 has 14 residues. CDR3 in DNA: TGTGCCAGCAGCTTCGCCAGGGGAGTGGCCGAGCAGTACTTC. Its translation is CASSFARGVAEQYF.

About this clone: Other DNA sequences of this sample code for an identical CDR3. The genes are TRBV29-1 and TRBJ2-7, with D unclear. CDR3 length: 11 residues. Between the trimmed V and J ends, which lost 1 base and 4 bases, there was a span of 5 bases. Per the germline V gene, CDR1 is SQVTM and CDR2 is ANQGSEA. The DNA of the CDR3 is TGCAGCGTTGAAGCTGGGTACGAGCAGTACTTC. It specifies CSVEAGYEQYF.

V usage is TRBV28 and J usage is TRBJ2-2; perhaps TRBD2 as D (5 bases). The CDR3 totals 15 residues. The V end was cut by 5 bases, the J end by 5 bases, with 15 bases between. Germline loops: CDR1 MDHEN, CDR2 SYDVKM. The CDR3 reads CASSPTATRTGELFF. CDR3 in DNA: TGTGCCAGCAGTCCCACGGCAACTAGAACCGGGGAGCTGTTTTTT.

The chain carries TRBV4-3 and TRBJ1-1; D is ambiguous. The V and J ends lost 0 bases and 1 base respectively, with 9 bases between them. The CDR3 runs to 15 residues. Germline V gives CDR1 LGHNA, CDR2 YSLEER. The CDR3 coding sequence is TGCGCCAGCAGCCAAGATAGGCCGGGGAACACTGAAGCTTTCTTT. It codes for CASSQDRPGNTEAFF.

In its sample, this clone was seen a few times. The chain carries TRBV14 and TRBJ1-1; D remains ambiguous. The CDR3 contains 12 residues. V lost 3 bases and J lost 11, with 13 bases in between. The germline CDR1 and CDR2 sequences are SGHDN and FVKESK. As DNA, the CDR3 is TGTGCCAGCAGCCATCGAGGGTTTTCGGCTTTCTTT. Translating gives CASSHRGFSAFF.

This sequence joins TRBV27 and TRBJ2-7; 7 bases match TRBD1. CDR1 and CDR2 (germline): MNHEY, SMNVEV (reference sequence). The CDR3 runs 16 residues. After removal of 5 bases from V and 2 bases from J, the junction contained 12 bases not matched to a gene. This chain's CDR3 is CASSTDRQGKPYEQYF. Here the CDR3 DNA reads TGTGCCAGCAGTACTGATCGACAGGGAAAGCCCTACGAGCAGTACTTC.

The chain uses TRBV6-6 and TRBJ2-5, with D possibly being TRBD2 (6 bases). V was cut by 5 bases and J by 1 base, with 11 bases left in between. Germline CDR1 MNHNY, CDR2 SVGAGI (reference sequence). The CDR3 extends over 14 amino acids. Here the CDR3 reads CASSLTSSQETQYF. CDR3 nucleotides: TGTGCCAGCAGTCTGACTAGTTCCCAAGAGACCCAGTACTTC.

This chain connects TRBV27 to TRBJ1-2, with TRBD1 matching 8 bases. CDR1 MNHEY and CDR2 SMNVEV come from the germline V gene (reference sequence). This CDR3 is 17 amino acids long. The V segment lost 2 bases and the J segment 1 base; nucleotides outside the gene matches: 9. The CDR3 loop reads CASSLQGADLINYGYTF. CDR3 coding DNA: TGTGCCAGCAGTTTACAGGGGGCAGATCTCATTAACTATGGCTACACCTTC.

This chain connects TRBV6-5 to TRBJ2-5; D gene ambiguous. The V end lost 2 bases, the J end lost 4 bases, and 14 bases lay between the germline ends. Germline V CDR1 and CDR2: MNHEY, SVGAGI. The CDR3 loop spans 15 amino acids. CDR3 amino acids: CASSYGARPGETQYF. CDR3 sequence (DNA): TGTGCCAGCAGTTACGGCGCAAGGCCTGGAGAGACCCAGTACTTC.

V is TRBV5-4 and J is TRBJ2-7; weak D call: TRBD2 (5 bases). CDR3 length equals 15 residues. Looked up from germline, CDR1 is SGHNT and CDR2 is YYREEE (reference sequence). Trimming shortened V by 5 bases and J by 3 bases, and 18 bases separated the two germline ends. The CDR3 is CASSLGLLDGYEQYF. The DNA for the CDR3 is TGTGCCAGCAGTTTAGGTTTACTAGACGGCTACGAGCAGTACTTC.

A single count supports this clone. V usage is TRBV5-1 and J usage is TRBJ2-5; 11 bases agree with TRBD2. The CDR3 extends over 20 amino acids. Unmatched junction bases numbered 20, after V lost 3 bases and J lost 4 bases. CDR1 and CDR2 from the germline V gene are SGHRS and YFSETQ. The CDR3 region is CASSSLGTGLGLAGGETQYF. The DNA for the CDR3 is TGCGCCAGCAGCTCCCTTGGGACAGGGTTGGGTCTAGCGGGAGGAGAGACCCAGTACTTC.

V is TRBV19 and J is TRBJ2-7; D gene uncertain. Germline V CDR1 and CDR2: LNHDA, SQIVND (reference sequence). With 3 bases removed from V and 5 bases from J, the gap between germline ends came to 11 bases. CDR3 length equals 13 residues. In DNA form, the CDR3 reads TGTGCCAGTAGTATTAGAACCCTCAACGAGCAGTACTTC. It specifies CASSIRTLNEQYF.

The chain recombines TRBV4-1 with TRBJ2-7, with TRBD1 identical over 9 bases. There are 13 residues in the CDR3. V was pared by 6 bases and J by 3 bases, with 3 bases of the junction left unmatched. Per germline, CDR1 MGHRA and CDR2 YSYEKL. CDR3 in amino acids: CASRGDRDYEQYF. The CDR3 nucleotides are TGCGCCAGCAGGGGGGACAGGGACTACGAGCAGTACTTC.

The chain uses TRBV14 and TRBJ2-1; tentatively, D is TRBD1 (6 bases). Germline loops: CDR1 SGHDN, CDR2 FVKESK. There are 15 residues in the CDR3. V lost 2 bases, J lost 2 bases, and 10 bases lay in between. CDR3 loop: CASSQTGFTYNEQFF. The CDR3 bases are TGTGCCAGCAGCCAAACAGGGTTTACCTACAATGAGCAGTTCTTC.

This rearrangement joins TRBV2 to TRBJ2-3; 9 nucleotides align to TRBD1. The CDR3 loop spans 16 amino acids. Germline V gene data show CDR1 as SNHLY and CDR2 as FYNNEI. V was clipped by 5 bases and J by 4 bases; unmatched bases: 10. CDR3 bases: TGTGCCAGCAGTTATGGGACAGGGAAAGGACCAGATACGCAGTATTTT. This encodes CASSYGTGKGPDTQYF.

The chain is built from TRBV5-1 and TRBJ2-5, with TRBD2 matching 13 bases. Germline CDR1 reads SGHRS; CDR2 reads YFSETQ. The CDR3 has 17 amino acids. Losses at the gene ends were 5 bases for V and 2 bases for J; bases not matched to a gene: 9. The CDR3 is CASRSPGTSGDQETQYF. CDR3 in DNA: TGCGCCAGCAGGTCCCCCGGGACTAGCGGGGATCAAGAGACCCAGTACTTC.

V usage is TRBV15 and J usage is TRBJ2-1, with D possibly matching TRBD1 (6 bases). V was trimmed by 0 bases and J by 5 bases, leaving 17 bases between them. Germline loops: CDR1 LNHNV, CDR2 YYDKDF (reference sequence). The CDR3 spans 17 residues. CDR3 DNA: TGTGCCACCAGCAGAGATCGGGTATTCAGGGGTGACAATGAGCAGTTCTTC. Translated: CATSRDRVFRGDNEQFF.

The chain carries TRBV19 and TRBJ2-6; 10 nucleotides agree with TRBD2. The CDR3 runs 18 residues. Germline CDR1 and CDR2: LNHDA and SQIVND (reference sequence). The J segment lost 2 bases and the V segment lost 1 base, leaving 5 bases of the junction unmatched. This CDR3 reads CASSIVALAGAGANVLTF. The CDR3 DNA reads TGTGCCAGTAGTATAGTAGCGCTAGCGGGAGCTGGGGCCAACGTCCTGACTTTC.

A word on this clone: Other DNA sequences in this specimen translate into the identical CDR3. The rearrangement joins TRBV9 to TRBJ2-7, with 8 bases lining up with TRBD1. Per germline, CDR1 SGDLS and CDR2 YYNGEE. The CDR3 length is 14 residues. J was trimmed by 4 bases and V by 0 bases; bases with no gene match: 3. This chain's CDR3 is CASSVGTGTYEQYF. For the CDR3, the DNA is TGTGCCAGCAGCGTAGGGACAGGGACTTACGAGCAGTACTTC.

The sample holds one count of this clone. The chain links TRBV30 to TRBJ1-1; maybe TRBD1 (5 bases). Trimming took 5 bases from V and 4 from J, leaving 14 bases between them. Germline V gene lookup returns CDR1 GTSNPN and CDR2 SVGIG (reference sequence). This CDR3 is built from 13 residues. CDR3 region: CAWGITGVTEAFF. Here the CDR3 DNA reads TGTGCCTGGGGTATTACGGGGGTCACTGAAGCTTTCTTT.

The chain recombines TRBV27 with TRBJ2-5, with 8 bases that match TRBD2. The CDR3 has 14 residues. Germline V gene data show CDR1 as MNHEY and CDR2 as SMNVEV (reference sequence). With V trimmed by 5 bases and J by 4 bases, 6 bases remained unmatched. CDR3 sequence reads: CASSPGLATETQYF. The CDR3 region has the DNA TGTGCCAGCAGTCCCGGACTAGCCACAGAGACCCAGTACTTC.

The chain is built from TRBV6-5 and TRBJ2-1; 8 nucleotides agree with TRBD1. The CDR3 spans 13 residues. Trimming took 6 bases from V and 5 from J; bases not matched to a gene: 3. CDR1 MNHEY and CDR2 SVGAGI come from the germline V gene. The CDR3 DNA sequence: TGTGCCAGCAGACGGACAGGGAACAATGAGCAGTTCTTC. Protein: CASRRTGNNEQFF.

This chain connects TRBV6-5 to TRBJ1-2, with TRBD1 as a possible D gene (6 bases). The germline gives CDR1 MNHEY, CDR2 SVGAGI. CDR3 length: 14 residues. The germline V and J ends were trimmed by 6 bases and 3 bases, with 14 bases remaining between them. CDR3 residues: CASSRAKGDYGYTF. For the CDR3, the DNA is TGTGCCAGCAGCAGGGCCAAGGGGGACTATGGCTACACCTTC.